Below are 15 T cell receptor beta chains sequenced from a single sample in a study of CD8 T cells in Susac syndrome. An input of about 0.5 to 1 ug of RNA was subjected to reverse transcription using random hexamers. TCRdb re-analysed the immunoSEQ multiplex PCR reads in MiXCR, keeping a single row per CDR3 protein. The table shows 140,000 to 150,000 distinct CDR3 sequences, with roughly 95% occurring only once. Input material: CD4+ T cells from PBMCs. Receptors originate from a human donor in good health.

This chain joins TRBV25-1 and TRBJ2-7, with 9 bases aligning to TRBD2. V was pared by 2 bases and J by 3 bases, with 8 bases of the junction left unmatched. The germline V gene encodes CDR1 MGHDK and CDR2 SYGVNS. CDR3 length: 16 amino acids. The CDR3 here is CASSEIGTSTYYEQYF. CDR3 in DNA: TGTGCCAGCAGTGAAATTGGGACTAGCACATACTACGAGCAGTACTTC.

This chain joins TRBV2 and TRBJ1-2; 7 bases match TRBD1. Germline values: CDR1 SNHLY, CDR2 FYNNEI. CDR3 size: 14 residues. Germline trimming cut 6 bases from V and 2 bases from J; bases unmatched to any gene: 6. This chain's CDR3 is CASSPDRNNYGYTF. The CDR3 DNA follows: TGTGCCAGCAGCCCGGACAGGAACAACTATGGCTACACCTTC.

The V and J genes are TRBV19 and TRBJ1-1, with 9 bases fitting TRBD1. V shed 4 bases and J 9 bases; nucleotides not matched to a gene: 6. The CDR3 runs 13 residues. The germline V gene encodes CDR1 LNHDA and CDR2 SQIVND (reference sequence). The CDR3 spells CASSTGQGRQAFF. DNA for the CDR3: TGTGCCAGTAGTACGGGACAGGGTAGACAAGCTTTCTTT.

The rearrangement uses TRBV20-1 and TRBJ2-3; 7 bases match TRBD2. V lost 3 bases and J lost 4; bases outside the gene matches: 7. The germline V gene encodes CDR1 DFQATT and CDR2 SNEGSKA (reference sequence). The CDR3 has 14 amino acids. In DNA, the CDR3 is TGCAGTGCTAGTGGGCAGCGGGACTCAGATACGCAGTATTTT. Its translation is CSASGQRDSDTQYF.

CDR3 residues: CASSLGGVNQPQHF. The CDR3 DNA reads as TGTGCCAGCAGCTTAGGTGGGGTCAATCAGCCCCAGCATTTT. The gene calls are TRBV7-9 and TRBJ1-5; D gene unclear. Germline CDR1 SEHNR, CDR2 FQNEAQ (reference sequence). CDR3 length: 14 amino acids. V lost 1 base, J lost 3 bases, and 7 bases lay in between.

The J gene is TRBJ2-2, the V gene TRBV24-1; D remains ambiguous. The germline V gene has CDR1 KGHDR and CDR2 SFDVKD. CDR3 size: 13 residues. Trimming shortened V by 5 bases and J by 4 bases, and 7 bases separated the two germline ends. The CDR3 nucleotides read TGTGCCACCAGTGTCAAGTTCACCGGGGAGCTGTTTTTT. This codes for CATSVKFTGELFF.

The chain couples TRBV24-1 to TRBJ2-1; weak D call: TRBD1 (5 bases). Germline V gene lookup returns CDR1 KGHDR and CDR2 SFDVKD. V gave up 4 bases and J gave up 0 bases, with 15 bases separating them. This CDR3 is 17 amino acids long. The CDR3 reads CATSEAGSPSSYNEQFF. CDR3 DNA: TGTGCCACCAGTGAGGCAGGGTCCCCAAGCTCCTACAATGAGCAGTTCTTC.

This chain uses TRBV9 with TRBJ1-2; 8 positions agree with TRBD1. The germline gives CDR1 SGDLS, CDR2 YYNGEE. The CDR3 is 16 amino acids. The J segment lost 3 bases and the V segment lost 1 base, leaving 8 bases of the junction unmatched. CDR3 sequence: CASSVPDRAGYYGYTF. The CDR3 coding sequence is TGTGCCAGCAGCGTACCGGACAGGGCAGGCTACTATGGCTACACCTTC.

The sample holds one count of this clonotype. This sequence joins TRBV20-1 and TRBJ1-1; tentatively, D is TRBD1 (6 bases). The V end lost 8 bases, the J end lost 4 bases, and 11 bases lay between the germline ends. Germline assignment: CDR1 DFQATT and CDR2 SNEGSKA (reference sequence). This CDR3 is built from 11 residues. CDR3 residues: CSWGRGTEAFF. The CDR3 nucleotides are TGCAGTTGGGGCAGGGGCACTGAAGCTTTCTTT.

The chain uses TRBV25-1 and TRBJ2-3, with TRBD2 matching 10 bases. The V and J ends lost 3 bases and 9 bases, in that order; junction bases with no gene match: 12. The CDR3 contains 16 residues. CDR1 is MGHDK and CDR2 is SYGVNS in the germline V gene. CDR3 in DNA: TGTGCCAGCAGTGATCCCCGCGGAGCGGGAGGGCCGACGCAGTATTTT. Translating it yields CASSDPRGAGGPTQYF.

CDR3 protein: CASSVQAGNYEQYF. DNA of the CDR3: TGTGCCAGCAGTGTTCAGGCAGGGAACTACGAGCAGTACTTC. The rearrangement links TRBV2 to TRBJ2-7; possibly TRBD1 for D (5 bases). This CDR3 has 14 residues. CDR1 is SNHLY and CDR2 is FYNNEI in the germline V gene. V shed 4 bases and J shed 3 bases, with 13 bases lying between them.

The chain couples TRBV12-3 or TRBV12-4 to TRBJ2-1, with 7 bases identical to TRBD2. After removal of 0 bases from V and 9 bases from J, the junction contained 2 bases not matched to a gene. The CDR3 is made up of 13 amino acids. CDR3 coding DNA: TGTGCCAGCAGTTTAGCGGGGAGGGGTGAGCAGTTCTTC. Translated, it gives CASSLAGRGEQFF.

The V call is TRBV29-1, the J call TRBJ2-2; the D is unclear. The CDR3 length is 12 residues. V was trimmed by 4 bases and J by 3 bases, leaving 6 bases between them. The germline gives CDR1 SQVTM, CDR2 ANQGSEA. CDR3: CSVGGYTGELFF. CDR3 sequence (DNA): TGCAGCGTTGGCGGTTACACCGGGGAGCTGTTTTTT.

This rearrangement joins TRBV5-4 to TRBJ2-6, with D unresolved. The CDR3 has 17 amino acids. V shed 1 base and J shed 0 bases, with 11 bases lying between them. CDR1 SGHNT and CDR2 YYREEE come from the germline V gene (reference sequence). The CDR3 DNA reads as TGTGCCAGCAGCTTGAACAGTTTAATCTCTGGGGCCAACGTCCTGACTTTC. This encodes CASSLNSLISGANVLTF.

In this sample, this clonotype turned up once. The rearrangement links TRBV9 to TRBJ1-2, with 7 positions matching TRBD1. The CDR3 length is 13 residues. Trimming cost V 4 bases and J 4 bases; bases outside gene matches: 4. Germline assignment: CDR1 SGDLS and CDR2 YYNGEE. The CDR3 bases are TGTGCCAGCAGCTCAGGGGGTCTCTATGGCTACACCTTC. It codes for CASSSGGLYGYTF.